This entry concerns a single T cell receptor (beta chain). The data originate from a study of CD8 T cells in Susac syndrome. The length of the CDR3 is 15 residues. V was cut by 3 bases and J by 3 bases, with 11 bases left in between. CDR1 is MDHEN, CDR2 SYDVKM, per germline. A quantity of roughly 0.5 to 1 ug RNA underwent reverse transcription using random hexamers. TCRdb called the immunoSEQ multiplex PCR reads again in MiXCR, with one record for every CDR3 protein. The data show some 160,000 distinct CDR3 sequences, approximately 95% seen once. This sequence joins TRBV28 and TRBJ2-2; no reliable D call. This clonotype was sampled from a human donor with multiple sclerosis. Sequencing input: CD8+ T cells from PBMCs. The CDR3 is CASSFSITYTGELFF. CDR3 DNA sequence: TGTGCCAGCAGTTTCTCCATAACCTACACCGGGGAGCTGTTTTTT.